Below are 7 T cell receptor beta chains sequenced from a single sample in a study of response to subunit inactivated influenza vaccine (dated by TCRdb to the late 2010s). Receptors were amplified or captured by RT-PCR. The sample was run on an Illumina HiSeq 2500. TCRdb passed the public sequencing reads through fastp at Q25 and MiXCR, retaining productive beta sequences. Each entry merges the rows of one CDR3 protein and shows their most common DNA and genes. The sample table records 500,000 to 550,000 distinct CDR3 sequences; around 7.9% of these occur just once. The top ten constitute roughly 13% of the sample. The input for sequencing was PBMCs from blood, taken roughly 24 months after vaccination. These receptors were obtained from a man between 45 and 75 years old who received an inactivated influenza vaccine. Donor details come from another sample of the same person, matched by shared clones.

The chain couples TRBV7-8 to TRBJ1-6; 9 positions agree with TRBD1. The CDR3 contains 15 residues. In germline, CDR1 is SGHVS, CDR2 FQNEAQ. Trimming removed 1 base from V and 7 bases from J; junction bases left unmatched: 2. CDR3 nucleotide sequence: TGTGCCAGCAGCTTAGACAGGGGGCTCAATTCACCCCTCCACTTT. Translated, it gives CASSLDRGLNSPLHF.

In its sample, this clonotype was seen many times. V usage is TRBV6-1 and J usage is TRBJ1-5; TRBD1 is a possible D gene (6 bases). The germline gives CDR1 MNHNS, CDR2 SASEGT. V gave up 3 bases and J gave up 0 bases, with 12 bases separating them. The length of the CDR3 is 16 residues. As DNA, the CDR3 is TGTGCCAGCAGTGACAGGGGCCTTTATAGCAATCAGCCCCAGCATTTT. Translated: CASSDRGLYSNQPQHF.

The chain has TRBV10-3 and TRBJ2-7, with unresolved D. The germline CDR1 and CDR2 sequences are ENHRY and SYGVKD. V was trimmed by 0 bases and J by 3 bases, leaving 12 bases between them. The CDR3 length is 15 residues. The CDR3 DNA reads as TGTGCCATCAGTGAGTCGACGGTACCTAGCTACGAGCAGTACTTC. It codes for CAISESTVPSYEQYF.

This clonotype was counted a few times. At one boundary the junction diverges from the germline segment, which might be a read error. The CDR3 is CASSQDWAEGTDTQYF. CDR3 DNA: TGCGCCAGCAGCCAAGATTGGGCGGAGGGCACAGATACGCAGTATTTT. V is TRBV4-2 and J is TRBJ2-3; D is possibly TRBD2 (5 bases). Germline CDR1 reads LGHNA; CDR2 reads YNFKEQ. The CDR3 runs 16 residues.

A few counts support this clonotype. This chain links TRBV12-3 or TRBV12-4 with TRBJ1-6; D remains ambiguous. This CDR3 is 17 amino acids long. The V end was cut by 3 bases, the J end by 9 bases, with 21 bases between. CDR3: CASSFASSGFVGSPLHF. The CDR3, as DNA: TGTGCCAGCAGTTTTGCCTCTTCTGGTTTTGTAGGTTCACCCCTCCACTTT.

This clonotype was seen ten or more times. CDR3 region: CASSVQGKEQYF. CDR3 DNA: TGTGCCAGCAGCGTACAGGGTAAGGAGCAGTACTTC. The chain couples TRBV13 to TRBJ2-7; tentatively, D is TRBD1 (6 bases). Trimming left V 5 bases short and J 7 bases short, with 12 bases between. Germline values: CDR1 PRHDT, CDR2 FYEKMQ (reference sequence). This CDR3 spans 12 amino acids.

This clonotype was counted between two and nine times. The rearrangement links TRBV20-1 to TRBJ2-3, with 7 bases that match TRBD1. The germline CDR1 and CDR2 sequences are DFQATT and SNEGSKA (reference sequence). V shed 7 bases, J shed 2 bases, and the junction held 12 bases outside the gene matches. The CDR3 is 15 amino acids. The CDR3 spells CSGILPGQFTDTQYF. For the CDR3, the DNA is TGCAGTGGAATCCTCCCGGGACAGTTCACAGATACGCAGTATTTT.